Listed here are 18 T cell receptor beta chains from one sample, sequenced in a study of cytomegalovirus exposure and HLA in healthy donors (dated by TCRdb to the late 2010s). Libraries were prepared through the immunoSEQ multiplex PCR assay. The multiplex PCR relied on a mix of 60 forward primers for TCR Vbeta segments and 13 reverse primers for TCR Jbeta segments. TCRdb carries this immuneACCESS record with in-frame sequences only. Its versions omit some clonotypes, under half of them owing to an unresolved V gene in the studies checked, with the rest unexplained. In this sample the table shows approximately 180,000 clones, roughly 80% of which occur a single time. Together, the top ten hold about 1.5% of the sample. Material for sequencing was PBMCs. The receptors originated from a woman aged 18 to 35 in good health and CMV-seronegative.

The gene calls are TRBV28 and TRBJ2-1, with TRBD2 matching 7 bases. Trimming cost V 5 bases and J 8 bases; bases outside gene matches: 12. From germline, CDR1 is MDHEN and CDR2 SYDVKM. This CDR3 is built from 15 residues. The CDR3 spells CASSPIGRRGHEQFF. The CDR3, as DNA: TGTGCCAGCAGTCCGATCGGGAGGCGGGGCCATGAGCAGTTCTTC.

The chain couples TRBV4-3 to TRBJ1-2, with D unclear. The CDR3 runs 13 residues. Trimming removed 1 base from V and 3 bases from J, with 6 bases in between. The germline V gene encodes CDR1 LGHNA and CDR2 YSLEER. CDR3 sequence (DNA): TGCGCCAGCAGCCAAGTACGGGACTATGGCTACACCTTC. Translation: CASSQVRDYGYTF.

CDR3 sequence (DNA): TGTGCCAGCAGCTTGGATCCGGGACAGCCCTATGGCTACACCTTC. This codes for CASSLDPGQPYGYTF. The chain combines TRBV5-4 with TRBJ1-2; the match to TRBD1 covers 7 bases. The CDR3 is 15 amino acids. The germline CDR1 and CDR2 sequences are SGHNT and YYREEE (reference sequence). The ends lost 0 bases at V and 4 bases at J; junction bases unmatched: 6.

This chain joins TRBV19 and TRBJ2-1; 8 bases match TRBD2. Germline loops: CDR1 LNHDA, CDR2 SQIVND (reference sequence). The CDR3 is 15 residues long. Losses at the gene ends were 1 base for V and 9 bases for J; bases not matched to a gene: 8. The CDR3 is CASSIGGWTSLEQFF. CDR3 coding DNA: TGTGCCAGTAGTATAGGTGGTTGGACTAGCCTTGAGCAGTTCTTC.

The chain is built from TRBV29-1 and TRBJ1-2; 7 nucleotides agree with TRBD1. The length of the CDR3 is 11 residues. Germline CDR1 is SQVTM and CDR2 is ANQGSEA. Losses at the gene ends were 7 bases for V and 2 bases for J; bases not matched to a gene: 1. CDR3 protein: CSAQGNYGYTF. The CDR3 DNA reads TGCAGCGCACAGGGGAACTATGGCTACACCTTC.

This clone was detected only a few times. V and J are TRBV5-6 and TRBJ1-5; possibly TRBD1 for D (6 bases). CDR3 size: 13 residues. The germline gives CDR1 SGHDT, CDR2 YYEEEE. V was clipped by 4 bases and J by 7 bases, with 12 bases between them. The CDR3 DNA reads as TGTGCCAGCAGCACCCAGGGGCTGCAGCCCCAGCATTTT. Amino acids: CASSTQGLQPQHF. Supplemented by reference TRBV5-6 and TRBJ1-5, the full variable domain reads DAGVTQSPTHLIKTRGQQVTLRCSPKSGHDTVSWYQQALGQGPQFIFQYYEEEERQRGNFPDRFSGHQFPNYSSELNVNALLLGDSALYLCASSTQGLQPQHFGDGTRLSIL.

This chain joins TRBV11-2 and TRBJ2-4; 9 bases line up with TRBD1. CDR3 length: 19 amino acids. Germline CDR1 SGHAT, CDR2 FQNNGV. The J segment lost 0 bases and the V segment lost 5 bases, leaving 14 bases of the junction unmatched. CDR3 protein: CASSLRGTGLDQAKNIQYF. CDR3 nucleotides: TGTGCCAGCAGCCTCCGTGGGACAGGGTTAGACCAAGCCAAAAACATTCAGTACTTC.

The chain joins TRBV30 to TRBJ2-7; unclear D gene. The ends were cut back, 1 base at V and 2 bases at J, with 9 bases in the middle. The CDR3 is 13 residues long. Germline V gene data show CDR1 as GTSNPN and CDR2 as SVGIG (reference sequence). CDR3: CAWSAHGAYEQYF. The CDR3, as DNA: TGTGCCTGGAGTGCCCACGGAGCCTACGAGCAGTACTTC.

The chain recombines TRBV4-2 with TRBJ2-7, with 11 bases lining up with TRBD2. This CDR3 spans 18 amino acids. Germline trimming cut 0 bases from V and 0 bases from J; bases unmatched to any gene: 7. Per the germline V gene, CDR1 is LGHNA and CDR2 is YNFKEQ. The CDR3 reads CASSQDLASGRSSYEQYF. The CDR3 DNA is TGTGCCAGCAGCCAAGATCTGGCTAGCGGGAGGAGCTCCTACGAGCAGTACTTC.

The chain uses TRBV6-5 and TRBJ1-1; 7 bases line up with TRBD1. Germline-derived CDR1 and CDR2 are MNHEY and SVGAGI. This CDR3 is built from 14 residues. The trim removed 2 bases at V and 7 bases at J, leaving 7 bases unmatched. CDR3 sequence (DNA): TGTGCCAGCAGTTACAGGGGACAGCGCGGTGAAGCTTTCTTT. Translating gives CASSYRGQRGEAFF.

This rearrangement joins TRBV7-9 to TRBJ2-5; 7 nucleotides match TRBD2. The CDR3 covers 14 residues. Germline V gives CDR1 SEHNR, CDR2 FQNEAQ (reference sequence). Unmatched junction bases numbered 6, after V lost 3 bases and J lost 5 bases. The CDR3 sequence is CASSFGGSAETQYF. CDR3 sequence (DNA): TGTGCCAGCAGCTTCGGCGGGAGTGCGGAGACCCAGTACTTC.

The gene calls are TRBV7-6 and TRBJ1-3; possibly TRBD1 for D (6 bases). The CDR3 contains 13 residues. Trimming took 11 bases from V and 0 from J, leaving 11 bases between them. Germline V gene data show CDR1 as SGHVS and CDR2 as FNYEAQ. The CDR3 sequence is CAAGATSGNTIYF. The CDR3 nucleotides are TGTGCCGCGGGGGCCACCTCTGGAAACACCATATATTTT. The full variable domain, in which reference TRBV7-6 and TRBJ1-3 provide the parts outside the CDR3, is GAGVSQSPRYKVTKRGQDVALRCDPISGHVSLYWYRQALGQGPEFLTYFNYEAQQDKSGLPNDRFSAERPEGSISTLTIQRTEQRDSAMYRCAAGATSGNTIYFGEGSWLTVV.

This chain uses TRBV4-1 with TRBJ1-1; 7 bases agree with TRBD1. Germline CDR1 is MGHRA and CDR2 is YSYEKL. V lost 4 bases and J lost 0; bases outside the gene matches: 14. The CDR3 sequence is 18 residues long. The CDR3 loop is CASSRLLPGQKMNTEAFF. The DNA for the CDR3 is TGCGCCAGCAGCCGCCTCCTCCCGGGACAGAAGATGAACACTGAAGCTTTCTTT.

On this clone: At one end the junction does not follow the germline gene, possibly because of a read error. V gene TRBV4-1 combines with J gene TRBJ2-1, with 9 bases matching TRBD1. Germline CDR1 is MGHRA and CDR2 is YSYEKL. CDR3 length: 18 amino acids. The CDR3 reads CASSKEPIQGAAYNEQFF. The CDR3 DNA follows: TGCGCCAGCAGCAAAGAACCGATACAGGGGGCTGCTTACAATGAGCAGTTCTTC.

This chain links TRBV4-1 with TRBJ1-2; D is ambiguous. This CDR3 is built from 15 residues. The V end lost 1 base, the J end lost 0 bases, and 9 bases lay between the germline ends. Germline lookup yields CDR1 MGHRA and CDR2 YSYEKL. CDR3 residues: CASSQATKANYGYTF. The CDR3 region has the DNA TGCGCCAGCAGCCAAGCGACAAAAGCTAACTATGGCTACACCTTC.

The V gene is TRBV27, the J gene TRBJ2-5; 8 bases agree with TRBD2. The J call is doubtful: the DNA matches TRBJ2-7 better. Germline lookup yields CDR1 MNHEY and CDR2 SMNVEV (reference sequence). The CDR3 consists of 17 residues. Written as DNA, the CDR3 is TGTGCCAGCAGTTCCCGGGTAGCGGGGTATTCTTCCTACGAGCAGTACTTC. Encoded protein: CASSSRVAGYSSYEQYF.

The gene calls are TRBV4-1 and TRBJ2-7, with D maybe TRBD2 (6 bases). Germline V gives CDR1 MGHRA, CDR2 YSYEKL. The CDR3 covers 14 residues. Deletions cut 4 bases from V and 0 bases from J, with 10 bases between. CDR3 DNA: TGCGCCAGCAGCCGCGGGGAGAGCTCCTACGAGCAGTACGTC. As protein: CASSRGESSYEQYV.

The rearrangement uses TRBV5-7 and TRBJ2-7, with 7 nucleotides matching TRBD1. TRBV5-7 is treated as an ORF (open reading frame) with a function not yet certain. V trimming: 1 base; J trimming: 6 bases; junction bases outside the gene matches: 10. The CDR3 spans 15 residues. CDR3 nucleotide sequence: TGTGCCAGCAGCTTGTGGGACAGAGTGCCTTGCGAGCAGTACGTC. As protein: CASSLWDRVPCEQYV.